Included here is one T cell receptor (beta chain) sequence, with context. An end of the junction does not agree with germline; a read error may underlie this. TCR beta cDNA came from about 500 ng total RNA, primed with a constant-region primer. What produced the TCR beta libraries was three nested multiplex PCR rounds using slightly modified ARM-PCR. The opening two PCR rounds, around 11 cycles each, paired TRBV1-TRBV30 forward primers with a C-beta reverse primer. TCRdb re-derived calls from the multiplex PCR reads in MiXCR, one entry per CDR3 protein. The data show roughly 36,000 distinct CDR3 sequences, 75% seen once. CDR3 length equals 12 residues. Germline V CDR1 and CDR2: SQVTM, ANQGSEA. This entry is derived from a study of tumor-infiltrating lymphocytes in primary liver carcinoma. Study-wide background: The patients included men and women who were aged 30 to 69 years.

Scientists recovered RNA and DNA together from around 18-30 mg of unsorted bulk tissue. The chain combines TRBV29-1 with TRBJ1-1; perhaps TRBD1 as D (5 bases). The sequenced material came from tumor-adjacent normal liver tissue. The receptor was derived from a man in his forties or fifties with primary liver carcinoma and hepatitis B virus infection. The CDR3 nucleotides are TGCAGCGTCTCTCAGGGTAGGGCTGAAGCTATCTTT. This sequence encodes CSVSQGRAEAIF.